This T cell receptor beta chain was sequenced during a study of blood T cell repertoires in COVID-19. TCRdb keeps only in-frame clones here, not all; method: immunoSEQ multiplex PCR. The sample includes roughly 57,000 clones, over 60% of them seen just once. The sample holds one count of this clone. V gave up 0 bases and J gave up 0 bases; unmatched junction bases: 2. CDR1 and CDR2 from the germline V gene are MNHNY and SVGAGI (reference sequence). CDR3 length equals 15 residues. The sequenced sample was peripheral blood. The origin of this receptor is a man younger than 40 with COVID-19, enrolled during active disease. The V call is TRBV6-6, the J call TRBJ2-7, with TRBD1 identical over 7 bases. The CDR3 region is CASSYSRDSSYEQYF. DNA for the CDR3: TGTGCCAGCAGTTACTCGAGGGACAGCTCCTACGAGCAGTACTTC.